The clone carrying this T cell receptor beta chain came up a few times. Original analysis: Nucleated cell counts were estimated from reference gene primer amplification. TCRdb's copy holds only in-frame clones and misses some; the assay was immunoSEQ multiplex PCR. The D gene and trimming were derived from the DNA, and the V and J assignments and clone size from that table. The sample has more than 70,000 clones; around 84% are singletons. The length of the CDR3 is 15 residues. V was pared by 0 bases and J by 2 bases, with 12 bases between. Germline V lookup: CDR1 SGHKS, CDR2 YYEKEE (reference sequence). This sample is drawn from a study of blood T cell repertoires in COVID-19. Study information: COVID-19 samples, acute and convalescent, were from the United States, Italy and Spain. T cells, B-cell-depleted T cells, or PBMCs provided the cDNA or gDNA that served as material.

The sequence was collected from a woman aged 70 to 79 with acute or convalescent COVID-19. Sequences were obtained from peripheral blood. This chain joins TRBV5-5 and TRBJ2-7; possible D gene TRBD1, 6 bases. The DNA of the CDR3 is TGTGCCAGCAGCTTGGTACCCGGGACAACCTACGAGCAGTACTTC. It is translated as CASSLVPGTTYEQYF.